The entry that follows covers one TCR beta chain sequence. The antigen is not known. Treatment indicated: oral pan-JAK inhibitor, 5-10 mg twice daily. Trimming took 5 bases from V and 9 from J, leaving 17 bases between them. Germline loops: CDR1 SNHLY, CDR2 FYNNEI. CDR3 length: 14 residues. RNA extraction and reverse transcription yielded cDNA as sequencing template. Assay: immunoSEQ multiplex PCR; the TCRdb copy retains only in-frame clones and omits some. The sample contains 110,000 to 150,000 clones, 45% to 60% of which appear only once. The record originates from a study of CD8+ T cells in alopecia areata. General study findings and limits: Because of a solitary nonresponder, the connection of baseline CD8+ expansion to response stays uncertain. The study found higher clonality in lesional than normal scalp, especially in alopecia totalis/universalis.

The V gene is TRBV2, the J gene TRBJ2-1; D gene unclear. The source of this sequence is a human donor with alopecia areata. Sequenced here: CD8+ T cells sorted from blood, sampled at week 4, from a patient treated with tofacitinib. The CDR3 bases are TGTGCCAGCAGTCCTCCTGATGGTTTTTTTGAGCAGTTCTTC. It yields the protein CASSPPDGFFEQFF.